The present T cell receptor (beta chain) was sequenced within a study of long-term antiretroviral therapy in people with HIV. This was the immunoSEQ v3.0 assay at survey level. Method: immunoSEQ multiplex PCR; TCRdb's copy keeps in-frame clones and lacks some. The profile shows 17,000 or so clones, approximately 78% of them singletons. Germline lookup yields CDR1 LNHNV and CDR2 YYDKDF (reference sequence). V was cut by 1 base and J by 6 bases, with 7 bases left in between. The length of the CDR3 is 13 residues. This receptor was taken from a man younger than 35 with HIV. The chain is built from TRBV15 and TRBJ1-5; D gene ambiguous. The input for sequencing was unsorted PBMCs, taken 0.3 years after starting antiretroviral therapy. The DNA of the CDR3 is TGTGCCACCAGCAGAGCGGTGGGTCAGCCCCAGCATTTT. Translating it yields CATSRAVGQPQHF. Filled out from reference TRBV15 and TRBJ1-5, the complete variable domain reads DAMVIQNPRYQVTQFGKPVTLSCSQTLNHNVMYWYQQKSSQAPKLLFHYYDKDFNNEADTPDNFQSRRPNTSFCFLDIRSPGLGDTAMYLCATSRAVGQPQHFGDGTRLSIL.